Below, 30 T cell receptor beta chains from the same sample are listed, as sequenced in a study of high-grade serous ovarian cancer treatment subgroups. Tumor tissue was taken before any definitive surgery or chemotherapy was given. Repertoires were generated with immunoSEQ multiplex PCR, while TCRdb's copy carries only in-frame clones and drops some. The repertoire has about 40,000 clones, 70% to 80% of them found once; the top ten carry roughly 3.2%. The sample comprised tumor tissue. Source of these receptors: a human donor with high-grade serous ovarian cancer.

The CDR3 is CASSRMPKGYSYEQYF. The DNA for the CDR3 is TGTGCCAGCAGCCGCATGCCGAAGGGATACTCCTACGAGCAGTACTTC. This chain joins TRBV5-5 and TRBJ2-7, with no clear D. CDR1 and CDR2 from the germline V gene are SGHKS and YYEKEE (reference sequence). The V and J ends lost 4 bases and 0 bases respectively, with 17 bases between them. The CDR3 is 16 residues long.

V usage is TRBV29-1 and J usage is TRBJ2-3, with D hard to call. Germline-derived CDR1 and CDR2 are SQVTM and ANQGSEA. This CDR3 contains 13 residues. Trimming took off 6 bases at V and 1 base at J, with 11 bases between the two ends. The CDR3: CSVQIDCTDTQYF. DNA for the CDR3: TGCAGCGTCCAGATTGACTGCACAGATACGCAGTATTTT.

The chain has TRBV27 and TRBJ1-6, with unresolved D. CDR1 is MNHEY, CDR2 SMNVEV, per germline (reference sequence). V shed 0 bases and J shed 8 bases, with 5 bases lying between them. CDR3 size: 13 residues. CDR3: CASSLSQYSPLHF. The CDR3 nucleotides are TGTGCCAGCAGTTTATCCCAGTATTCACCCCTCCACTTT.

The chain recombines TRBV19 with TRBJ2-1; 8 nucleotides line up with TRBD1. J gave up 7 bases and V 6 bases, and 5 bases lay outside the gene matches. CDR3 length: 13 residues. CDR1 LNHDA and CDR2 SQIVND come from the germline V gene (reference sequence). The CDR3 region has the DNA TGTGCCAGTAGCCGGACAGGGATAAATGAGCAGTTCTTC. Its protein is CASSRTGINEQFF.

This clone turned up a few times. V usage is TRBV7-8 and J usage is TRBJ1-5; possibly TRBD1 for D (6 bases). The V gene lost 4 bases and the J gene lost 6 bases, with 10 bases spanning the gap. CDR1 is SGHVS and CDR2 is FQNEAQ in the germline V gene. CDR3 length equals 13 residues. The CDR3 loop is CASSSQGFQPQHF. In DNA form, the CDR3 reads TGTGCCAGCAGCTCCCAGGGGTTTCAGCCCCAGCATTTT.

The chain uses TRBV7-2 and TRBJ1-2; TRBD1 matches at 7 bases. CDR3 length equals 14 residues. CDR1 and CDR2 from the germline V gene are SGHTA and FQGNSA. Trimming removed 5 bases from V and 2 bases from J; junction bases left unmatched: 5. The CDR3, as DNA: TGTGCCAGCAGCCGTCCGACAGGGAACTATGGCTACACCTTC. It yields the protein CASSRPTGNYGYTF.

The CDR3 reads CASSLGPSYEQYF. The CDR3 DNA is TGTGCCAGCAGCTTAGGCCCCTCCTACGAGCAGTACTTC. V usage is TRBV7-8 and J usage is TRBJ2-7; D uncertain. The CDR3 has 13 amino acids. Trimming took off 1 base at V and 0 bases at J, with 4 bases between the two ends. From germline, CDR1 is SGHVS and CDR2 FQNEAQ.

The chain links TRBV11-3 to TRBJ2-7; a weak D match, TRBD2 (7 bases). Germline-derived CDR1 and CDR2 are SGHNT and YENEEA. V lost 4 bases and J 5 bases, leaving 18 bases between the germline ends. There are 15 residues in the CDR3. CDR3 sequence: CASSSRGGGDHEQYF. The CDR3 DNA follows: TGTGCCAGCAGCTCCCGGGGAGGGGGGGATCACGAGCAGTACTTC. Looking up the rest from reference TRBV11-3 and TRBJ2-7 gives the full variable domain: EAGVVQSPRYKIIEKKQPVAFWCNPISGHNTLYWYLQNLGQGPELLIRYENEEAVDDSQLPKDRFSAERLKGVDSTLKIQPAELGDSAVYLCASSSRGGGDHEQYFGPGTRLTVT.

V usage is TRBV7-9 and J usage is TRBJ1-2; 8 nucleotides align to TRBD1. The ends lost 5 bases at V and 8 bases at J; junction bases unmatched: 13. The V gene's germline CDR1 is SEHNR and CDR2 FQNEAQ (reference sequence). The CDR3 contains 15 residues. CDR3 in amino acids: CASSPPRQGAQGYTF. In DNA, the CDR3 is TGTGCCAGCAGCCCCCCTCGCCAGGGGGCGCAAGGCTACACCTTC.

The CDR3 is CASSPVWANTEAFF. In DNA, the CDR3 is TGTGCCAGCAGTCCCGTTTGGGCAAACACTGAAGCTTTCTTT. V is TRBV27 and J is TRBJ1-1; D unclear. V was trimmed by 5 bases and J by 2 bases, leaving 12 bases between them. The CDR3 length is 14 residues. CDR1 MNHEY and CDR2 SMNVEV come from the germline V gene (reference sequence).

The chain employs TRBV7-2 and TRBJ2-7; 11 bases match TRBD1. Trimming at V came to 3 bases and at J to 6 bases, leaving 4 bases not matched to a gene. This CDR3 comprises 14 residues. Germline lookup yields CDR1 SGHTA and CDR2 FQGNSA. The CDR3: CASSLAGQGVEQYF. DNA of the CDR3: TGTGCCAGCAGCTTGGCGGGACAGGGGGTCGAGCAGTACTTC.

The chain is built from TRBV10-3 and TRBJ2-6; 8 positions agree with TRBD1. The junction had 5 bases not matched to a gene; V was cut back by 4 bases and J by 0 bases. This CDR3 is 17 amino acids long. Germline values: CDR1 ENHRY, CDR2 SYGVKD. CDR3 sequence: CAISGGQVPSGANVLTF. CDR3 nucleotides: TGTGCCATCAGTGGGGGACAGGTCCCCTCTGGGGCCAACGTCCTGACTTTC.

The CDR3 loop is CASSLSWPAGELFF. The DNA of the CDR3 is TGTGCCAGCAGTTTATCGTGGCCGGCCGGGGAGCTGTTTTTT. The chain uses TRBV27 and TRBJ2-2; D is unclear. CDR3 length: 14 residues. V dropped 0 bases and J dropped 6 bases, with 8 bases sitting between them. Germline V gene data show CDR1 as MNHEY and CDR2 as SMNVEV (reference sequence).

In DNA, the CDR3 is TGTGCCAGCAGCTGGGAGACTAGCGGGGTCCACAATGAGCAGTTCTTC. Its translation: CASSWETSGVHNEQFF. The chain uses TRBV5-6 and TRBJ2-1; TRBD2 aligns across 11 bases. Germline-derived CDR1 and CDR2 are SGHDT and YYEEEE. This CDR3 spans 16 amino acids. Trimming cost V 3 bases and J 5 bases; bases outside gene matches: 7. Full variable domain (remainder filled in from reference TRBV5-6 and TRBJ2-1): DAGVTQSPTHLIKTRGQQVTLRCSPKSGHDTVSWYQQALGQGPQFIFQYYEEEERQRGNFPDRFSGHQFPNYSSELNVNALLLGDSALYLCASSWETSGVHNEQFFGPGTRLTVL.

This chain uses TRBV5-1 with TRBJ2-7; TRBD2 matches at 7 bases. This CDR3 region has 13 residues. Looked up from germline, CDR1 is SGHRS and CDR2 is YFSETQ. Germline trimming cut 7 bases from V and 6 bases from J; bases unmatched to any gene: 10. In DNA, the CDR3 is TGCGCCAGCGCTCGACTAGCAAGGGGCGAGCAGTACTTC. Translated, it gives CASARLARGEQYF. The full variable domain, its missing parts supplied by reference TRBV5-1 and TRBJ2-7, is KAGVTQTPRYLIKTRGQQVTLSCSPISGHRSVSWYQQTPGQGLQFLFEYFSETQRNKGNFPGRFSGRQFSNSRSEMNVSTLELGDSALYLCASARLARGEQYFGPGTRLTVT.

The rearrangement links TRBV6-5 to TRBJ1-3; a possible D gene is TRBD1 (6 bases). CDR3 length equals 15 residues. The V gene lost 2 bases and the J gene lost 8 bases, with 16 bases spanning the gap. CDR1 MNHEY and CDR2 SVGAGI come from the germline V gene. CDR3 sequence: CASSYGYRGLDTIYF. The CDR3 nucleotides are TGTGCCAGCAGTTACGGGTATCGGGGGCTGGACACCATATATTTT.

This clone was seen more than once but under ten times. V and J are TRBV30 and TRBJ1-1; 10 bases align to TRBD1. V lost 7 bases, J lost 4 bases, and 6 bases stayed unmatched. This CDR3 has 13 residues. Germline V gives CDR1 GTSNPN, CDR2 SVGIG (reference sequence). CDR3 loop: CAYRGQGSTEAFF. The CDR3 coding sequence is TGTGCCTACCGGGGACAGGGGAGCACTGAAGCTTTCTTT.

CDR3 in DNA: TGCGCCAGCAGCTTGGGGAACAGCTTCAGCTCCTACGAGCAGTACTTC. As protein: CASSLGNSFSSYEQYF. The chain links TRBV5-1 to TRBJ2-7; D remains unclear. The V end was cut by 0 bases, the J end by 0 bases, with 13 bases between. Germline CDR1 SGHRS, CDR2 YFSETQ. The CDR3 is 16 amino acids.

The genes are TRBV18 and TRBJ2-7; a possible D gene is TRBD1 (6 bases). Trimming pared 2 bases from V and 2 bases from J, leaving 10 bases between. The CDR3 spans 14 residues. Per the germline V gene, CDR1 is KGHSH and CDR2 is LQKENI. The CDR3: CASSPTDSPYEQYF. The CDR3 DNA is TGTGCCAGCTCACCAACGGACAGCCCCTACGAGCAGTACTTC.

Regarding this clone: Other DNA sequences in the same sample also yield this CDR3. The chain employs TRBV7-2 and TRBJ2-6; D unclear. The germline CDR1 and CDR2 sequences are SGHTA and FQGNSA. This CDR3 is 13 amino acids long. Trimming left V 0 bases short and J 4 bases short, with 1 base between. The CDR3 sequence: CASSLAGANVLTF. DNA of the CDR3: TGTGCCAGCAGCTTAGCCGGGGCCAACGTCCTGACTTTC.

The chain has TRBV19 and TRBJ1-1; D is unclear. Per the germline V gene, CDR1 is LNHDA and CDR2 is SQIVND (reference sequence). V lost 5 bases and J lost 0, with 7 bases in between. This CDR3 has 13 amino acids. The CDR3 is CASSLEMNTEAFF. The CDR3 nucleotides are TGTGCCAGTAGTTTGGAGATGAACACTGAAGCTTTCTTT.

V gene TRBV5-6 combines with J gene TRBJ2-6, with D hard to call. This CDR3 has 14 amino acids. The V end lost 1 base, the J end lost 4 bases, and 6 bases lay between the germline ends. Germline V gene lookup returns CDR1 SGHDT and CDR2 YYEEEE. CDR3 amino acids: CASSLYAGANVLTF. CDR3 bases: TGTGCCAGCAGCTTGTACGCGGGGGCCAACGTCCTGACTTTC.

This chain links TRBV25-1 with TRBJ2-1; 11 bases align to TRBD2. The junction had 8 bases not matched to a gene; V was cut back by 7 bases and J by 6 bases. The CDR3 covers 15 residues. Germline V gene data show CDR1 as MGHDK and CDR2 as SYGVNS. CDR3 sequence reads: CASISGTSGANEQFF. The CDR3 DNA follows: TGTGCCAGCATCTCCGGGACTAGCGGAGCCAATGAGCAGTTCTTC.

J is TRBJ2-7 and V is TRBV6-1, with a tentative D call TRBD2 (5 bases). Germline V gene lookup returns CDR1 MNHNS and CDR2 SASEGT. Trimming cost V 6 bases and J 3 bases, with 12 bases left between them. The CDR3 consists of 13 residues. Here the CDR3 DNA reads TGTGCCAGCAGCCGGGAATTGGTCTACGAGCAGTACTTC. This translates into CASSRELVYEQYF.

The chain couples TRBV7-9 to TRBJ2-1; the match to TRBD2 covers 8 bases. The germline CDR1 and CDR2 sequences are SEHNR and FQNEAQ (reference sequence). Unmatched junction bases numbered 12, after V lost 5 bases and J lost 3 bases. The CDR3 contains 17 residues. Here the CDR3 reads CASSPLKKREHYNEQFF. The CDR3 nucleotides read TGTGCCAGCAGCCCCCTTAAAAAGCGGGAGCACTACAATGAGCAGTTCTTC.

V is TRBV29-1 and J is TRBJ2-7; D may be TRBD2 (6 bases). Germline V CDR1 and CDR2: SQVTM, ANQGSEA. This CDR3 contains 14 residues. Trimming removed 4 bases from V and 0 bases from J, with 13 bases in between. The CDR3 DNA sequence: TGCAGCGTTGCCGGGACTGAATTCTCCTACGAGCAGTACTTC. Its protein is CSVAGTEFSYEQYF.

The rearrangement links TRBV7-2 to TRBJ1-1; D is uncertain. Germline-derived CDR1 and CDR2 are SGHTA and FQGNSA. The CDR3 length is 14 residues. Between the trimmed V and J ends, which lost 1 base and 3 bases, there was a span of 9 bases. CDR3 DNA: TGTGCCAGCAGCTTAGACCTGGGAGACACTGAAGCTTTCTTT. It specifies CASSLDLGDTEAFF.

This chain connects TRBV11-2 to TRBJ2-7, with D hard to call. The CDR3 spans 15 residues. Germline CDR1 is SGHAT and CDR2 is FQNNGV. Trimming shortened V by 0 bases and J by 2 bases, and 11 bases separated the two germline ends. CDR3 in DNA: TGTGCCAGCAGCTTAGATCTACTACTGACCTACGAGCAGTACTTC. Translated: CASSLDLLLTYEQYF.

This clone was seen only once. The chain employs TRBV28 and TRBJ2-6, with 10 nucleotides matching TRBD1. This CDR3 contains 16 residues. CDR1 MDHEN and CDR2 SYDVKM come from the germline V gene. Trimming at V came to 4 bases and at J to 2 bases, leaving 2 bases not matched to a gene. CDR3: CASSSTGGAGANVLTF. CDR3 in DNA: TGTGCCAGCAGTTCGACAGGGGGCGCTGGGGCCAACGTCCTGACTTTC.

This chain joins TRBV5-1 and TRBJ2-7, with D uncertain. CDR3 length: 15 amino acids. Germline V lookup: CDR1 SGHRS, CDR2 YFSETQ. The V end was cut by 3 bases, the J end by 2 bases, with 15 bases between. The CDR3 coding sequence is TGCGCCAGCAGCTCTTTAGACCCCTTGACCTACGAGCAGTACTTC. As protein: CASSSLDPLTYEQYF.